This TCR beta chain was sequenced during a study of type 1 regulatory T cells. Via MiXCR, TCRdb re-called the reads, giving one row per CDR3 protein. The sample consists of under 85,000 distinct CDR3 sequences, around 49% of them appearing once. As for this clonotype: Its target is unknown.

The CDR3 runs 12 residues. Germline V gene sequence: CDR1 SEHNR, CDR2 FQNEAQ (reference sequence). Trimming took off 8 bases at V and 14 bases at J, with 16 bases between the two ends. This chain links TRBV7-9 with TRBJ1-6; no definite D call. The sequence was obtained from a human donor in good health. Sequenced sample: cultured non-Tr1 T cells, either the whole culture or a sorted T cell fraction (not recorded which). CDR3 residues: CASPGPGESLHF. Here the CDR3 DNA reads TGTGCCAGCCCGGGCCCCGGTGAGTCCCTCCACTTT.